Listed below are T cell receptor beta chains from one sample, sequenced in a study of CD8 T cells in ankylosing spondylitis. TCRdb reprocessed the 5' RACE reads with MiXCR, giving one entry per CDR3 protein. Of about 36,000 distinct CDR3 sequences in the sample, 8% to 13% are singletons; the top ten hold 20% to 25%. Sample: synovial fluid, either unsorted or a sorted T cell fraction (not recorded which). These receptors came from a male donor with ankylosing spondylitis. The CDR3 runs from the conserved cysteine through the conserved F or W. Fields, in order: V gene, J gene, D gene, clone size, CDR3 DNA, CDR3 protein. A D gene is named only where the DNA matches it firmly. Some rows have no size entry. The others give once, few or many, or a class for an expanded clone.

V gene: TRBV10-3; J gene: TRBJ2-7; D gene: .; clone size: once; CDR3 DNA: TGTGCCATCAGTGAGTCGGAAAGAAGGACCTACGAGCAGTACTTC; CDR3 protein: CAISESERRTYEQYF
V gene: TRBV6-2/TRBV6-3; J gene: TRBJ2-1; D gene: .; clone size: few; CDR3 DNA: TGTGCCAGCAGTTCGGTTCTTGGGCTAGCGCTATATGAGCAGTTCTTC; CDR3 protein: CASSSVLGLALYEQFF
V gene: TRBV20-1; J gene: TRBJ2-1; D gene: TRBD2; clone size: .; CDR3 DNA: TGCAGTGCTACCCAGCCCCCCCCGAGCTTCTCGGGACTAGCCCATCCCTACAATGAGCAGTTCTTC; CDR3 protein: CSATQPPPSFSGLAHPYNEQFF
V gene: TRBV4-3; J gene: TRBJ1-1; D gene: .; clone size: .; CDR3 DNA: TGCGCCAGCAGCCAAGATGGAAGGGCACAGGGAAACGCTTTCTTT; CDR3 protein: CASSQDGRAQGNAFF
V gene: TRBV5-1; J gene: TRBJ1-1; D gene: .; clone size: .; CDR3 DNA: TGCGCCAGCAGCCGAGACAGAACTGAAGCTTTCTTT; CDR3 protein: CASSRDRTEAFF
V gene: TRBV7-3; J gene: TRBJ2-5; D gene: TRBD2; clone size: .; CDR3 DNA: TGTGCCAGCAATACGGGGGGAGCCGCGGAGACCCAGTACTTC; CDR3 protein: CASNTGGAAETQYF
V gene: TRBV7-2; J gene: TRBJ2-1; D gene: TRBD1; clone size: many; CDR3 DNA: TGTGCCAGCAGCTCGGGACAGGGGGCCTACAATGAGCAGTTCTTC; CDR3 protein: CASSSGQGAYNEQFF
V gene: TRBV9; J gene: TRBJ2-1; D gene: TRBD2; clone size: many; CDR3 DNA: TGTGCCAGCAGCGTAGGACTAGCGGACTACAATGAGCAGTTCTTC; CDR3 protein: CASSVGLADYNEQFF
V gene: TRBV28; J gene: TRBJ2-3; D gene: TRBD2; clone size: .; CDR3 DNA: TGTGCCAGCAGTTTAGGCCTAGCGGGAATTTCTTACAGCACAGATACGCAGTATTTT; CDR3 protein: CASSLGLAGISYSTDTQYF
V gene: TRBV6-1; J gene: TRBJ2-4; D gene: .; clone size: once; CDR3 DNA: TGTGCCAGCAGTGAAGTAGTTTCGGCCAAAAACATTCAGTACTTC; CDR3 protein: CASSEVVSAKNIQYF
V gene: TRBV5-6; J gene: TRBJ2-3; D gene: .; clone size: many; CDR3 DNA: TGTGCCAGCAGCTTGGGCGGAGATCCCACAGATACGCAGTATTTT; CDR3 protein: CASSLGGDPTDTQYF
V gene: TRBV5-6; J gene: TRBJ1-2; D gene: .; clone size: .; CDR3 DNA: TGTGCCAGCACCCCCCAATATGGTTTCGGCTACACCTTC; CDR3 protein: CASTPQYGFGYTF
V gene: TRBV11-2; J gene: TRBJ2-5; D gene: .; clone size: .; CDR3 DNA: TGTGCCAGCAGCTTAGGGACCCCGGGCAAAGAGACCCAGTACTTC; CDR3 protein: CASSLGTPGKETQYF
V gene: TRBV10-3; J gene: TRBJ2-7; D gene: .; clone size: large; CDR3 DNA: TGTGCCATCAGTGAGAATCGTGGGGCTTACGAGCAGTACTTC; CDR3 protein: CAISENRGAYEQYF
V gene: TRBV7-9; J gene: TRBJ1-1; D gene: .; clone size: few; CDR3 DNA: TGTGCCAGCAGCCGGGACAATACCTTCCCCACTGAAGCTTTCTTT; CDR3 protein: CASSRDNTFPTEAFF
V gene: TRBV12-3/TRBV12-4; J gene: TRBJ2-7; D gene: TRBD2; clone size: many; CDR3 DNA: TGTGCCAGCAGCCCTGCCCGAATTACTAGCGGGAGGGGATACGAGCAGTACTTC; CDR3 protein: CASSPARITSGRGYEQYF
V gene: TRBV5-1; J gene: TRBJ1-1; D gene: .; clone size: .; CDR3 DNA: TGCGCCAGCAGCTTAGGGGGGACGAACCTAATGAACACTGAAGCTTTCTTT; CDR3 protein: CASSLGGTNLMNTEAFF
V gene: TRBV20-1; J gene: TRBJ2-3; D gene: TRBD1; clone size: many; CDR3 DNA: TGCAGTGCCAGAATACAGGGGGACTGGGCTACGCAGTATTTT; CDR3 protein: CSARIQGDWATQYF
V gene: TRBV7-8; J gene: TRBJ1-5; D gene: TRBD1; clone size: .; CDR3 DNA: TGTGCCAGCAGCTTAGCGGAACCGACAGGGGACATCTATAGCAATCAGCCCCAGCATTTT; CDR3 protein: CASSLAEPTGDIYSNQPQHF
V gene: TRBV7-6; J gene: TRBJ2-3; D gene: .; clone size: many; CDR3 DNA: TGTGCCAGCAGCTTAGCGGCGGGGCTGAATTCAGATACGCAGTATTTT; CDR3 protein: CASSLAAGLNSDTQYF
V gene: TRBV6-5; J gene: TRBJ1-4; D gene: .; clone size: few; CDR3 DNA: TGTGCCAGCAGTTACTCGACGTCAGGAGGAGAAAAACTGTTTTTT; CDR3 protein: CASSYSTSGGEKLFF
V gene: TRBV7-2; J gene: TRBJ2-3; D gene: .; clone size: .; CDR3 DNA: TGTGCCAGCAGCCCAGTAGGGACTGACTTCACAGATACGCAGTATTTT; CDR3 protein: CASSPVGTDFTDTQYF
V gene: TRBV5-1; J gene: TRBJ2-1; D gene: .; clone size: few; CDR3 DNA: TGCGCCAGCAGCTGTTGTGGCAATGAGCAGTTCTTC; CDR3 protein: CASSCCGNEQFF
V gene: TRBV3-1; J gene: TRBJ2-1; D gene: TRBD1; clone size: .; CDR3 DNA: TGTGCCAGCAGCCGGGACAGGGTCTACAATGAGCAGTTCTTC; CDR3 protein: CASSRDRVYNEQFF
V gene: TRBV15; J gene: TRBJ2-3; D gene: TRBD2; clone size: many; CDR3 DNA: TGTGCCACCAGCGGCGGACTAGCGGCCACAGATACGCAGTATTTT; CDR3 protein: CATSGGLAATDTQYF
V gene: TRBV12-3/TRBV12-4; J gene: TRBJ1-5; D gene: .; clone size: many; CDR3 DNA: TGTGCCAGCAGTTTAGCGATAGGGGGGGGTGGGCCCCAGCATTTT; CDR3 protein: CASSLAIGGGGPQHF
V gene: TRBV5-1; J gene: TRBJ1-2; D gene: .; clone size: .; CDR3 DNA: TGCGCCAGCAGCTTTCAGGGGAACTATGGCTACACCTTC; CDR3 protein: CASSFQGNYGYTF
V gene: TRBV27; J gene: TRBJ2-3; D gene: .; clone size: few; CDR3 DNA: TGTGCCAGCAGTTTTTTTGACACAGATACGCAGTATTTT; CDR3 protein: CASSFFDTDTQYF
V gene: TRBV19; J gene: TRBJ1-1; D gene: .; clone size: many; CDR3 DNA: TGTGCCAGTACCCTCAGCAGTTTGAACACTGAAGCTTTCTTT; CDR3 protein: CASTLSSLNTEAFF
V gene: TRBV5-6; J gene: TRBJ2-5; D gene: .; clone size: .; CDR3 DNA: TGTGCCAGCAGTACTCAGGGAAAACAAGAGACCCAGTACTTC; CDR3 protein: CASSTQGKQETQYF
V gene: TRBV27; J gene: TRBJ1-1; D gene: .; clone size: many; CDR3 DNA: TGTGCCAGCAGCCCCGCCCCCACAGGCTTCAAGGGTGCTTTCTTT; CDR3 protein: CASSPAPTGFKGAFF
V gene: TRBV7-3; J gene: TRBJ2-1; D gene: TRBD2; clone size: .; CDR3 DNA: TGTGCCAGCAGCTTAAGAAGCGGCGGGAGGGCGAATGAGCAGTTCTTC; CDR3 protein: CASSLRSGGRANEQFF
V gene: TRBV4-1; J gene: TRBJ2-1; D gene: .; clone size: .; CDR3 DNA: TGCGCCAGCAGCCAAGATGTTTTTTCTTCCTACAATGAGCAGTTCTTC; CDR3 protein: CASSQDVFSSYNEQFF
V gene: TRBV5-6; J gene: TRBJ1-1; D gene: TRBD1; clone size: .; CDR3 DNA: TGTGCCAGCAGCCCAGGGGGTACTGAAGCTTTCTTT; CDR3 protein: CASSPGGTEAFF
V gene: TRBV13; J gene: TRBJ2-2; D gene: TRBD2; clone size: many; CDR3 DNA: TGTGCCAGCAGCTTTCTAGCGGAAGAAAACACCGGGGAGCTGTTTTTT; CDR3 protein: CASSFLAEENTGELFF
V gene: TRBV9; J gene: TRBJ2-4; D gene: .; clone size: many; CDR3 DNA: TGTGCCAGCAGCGTAGTGGGGGCAGGAAACATTCAGTACTTC; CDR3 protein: CASSVVGAGNIQYF
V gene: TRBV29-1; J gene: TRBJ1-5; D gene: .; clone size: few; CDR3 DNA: TGCAGCGTTGTCCTCTTTGGGAATGATCAGCCCCAGCATTTT; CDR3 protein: CSVVLFGNDQPQHF
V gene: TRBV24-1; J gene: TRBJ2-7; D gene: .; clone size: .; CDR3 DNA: TGTGCCACCAGTGATTTCCTCGGACAGACTGGCACCTACGAGCAGTACTTC; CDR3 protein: CATSDFLGQTGTYEQYF
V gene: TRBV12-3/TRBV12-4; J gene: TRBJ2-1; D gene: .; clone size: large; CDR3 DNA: TGTGCCAGCAGTTTAGGGGACGCAGAGCAGTTCTTC; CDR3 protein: CASSLGDAEQFF
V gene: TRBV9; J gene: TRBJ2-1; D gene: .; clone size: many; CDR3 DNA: TGTGCCAGCAGCCCCGGCCTCAATGAGCAGTTCTTC; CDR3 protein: CASSPGLNEQFF
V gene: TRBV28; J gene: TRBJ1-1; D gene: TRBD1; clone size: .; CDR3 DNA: TGTGCCAGCATCCTCGGACAGGGGCCTCTGTGGGACACTGAAGCTTTCTTT; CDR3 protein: CASILGQGPLWDTEAFF
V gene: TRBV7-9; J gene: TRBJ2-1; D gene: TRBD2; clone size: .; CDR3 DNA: TGTGCCAGCAGCTTTCCCTTAGCGGGAGGAGTGGGTGAGCAGTTCTTC; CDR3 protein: CASSFPLAGGVGEQFF
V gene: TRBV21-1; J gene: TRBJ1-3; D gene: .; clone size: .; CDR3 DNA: TGTGCCAGCAGCGCCTGGGCATGGCGGAGCTCTGGAAACACCATATATTTT; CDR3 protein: CASSAWAWRSSGNTIYF
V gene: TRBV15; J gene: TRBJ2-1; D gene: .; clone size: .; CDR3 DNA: TGTGCCACCAGCAGACAGGTCCTGGTTGGGGGCAATGAGCAGTTCTTC; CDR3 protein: CATSRQVLVGGNEQFF
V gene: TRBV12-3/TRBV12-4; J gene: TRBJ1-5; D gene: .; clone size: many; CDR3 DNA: TGTGCCAGCAGTTACACCGATCAGCCCCAGCATTTT; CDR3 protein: CASSYTDQPQHF